The sequence of this T cell receptor (beta chain) was determined in a study of T cells in localized non-small cell lung cancer. The study, taken as a whole, reports: Longer survival (overall) was linked to higher T cell density in blood. Highest T cell clonality was seen in uninvolved adjacent lung, surpassing that measured in tumor. Heterogeneity cannot be ruled out, as sequencing used one tumor region only. Median approximately 58 top-100 tumor clones were shared with paired adjacent lung.

On this clone: The antigen remains undetermined.

This CDR3 has 14 residues. Losses at the gene ends were 4 bases for V and 7 bases for J; bases not matched to a gene: 7. Germline-derived CDR1 and CDR2 are KGHSH and LQKENI. Sequencing was performed with immunoSEQ multiplex PCR; in TCRdb, only in-frame clones are kept and a portion is missing. This table holds some 15,000 clones, around 85% found once. J is TRBJ2-7 and V is TRBV18; TRBD1 matches 10 bases. The origin of this receptor is a woman aged 40-75 years with stage I lung adenocarcinoma. Material: peripheral blood, obtained before any cancer treatment. The CDR3 DNA reads as TGTGCCAGCTCACGGCGGGACAGGGGTGGAGAGCAGTACTTC. It codes for CASSRRDRGGEQYF.